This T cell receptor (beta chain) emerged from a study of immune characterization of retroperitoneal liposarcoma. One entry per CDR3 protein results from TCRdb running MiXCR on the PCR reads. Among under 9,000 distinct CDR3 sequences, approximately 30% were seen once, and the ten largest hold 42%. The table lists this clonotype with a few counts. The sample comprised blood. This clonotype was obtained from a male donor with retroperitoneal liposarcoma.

CDR3 sequence reads: CAGQANTGELFF. CDR3 DNA sequence: TGTGCGGGACAGGCGAACACCGGGGAGCTGTTTTTT. V and J are TRBV7-2 and TRBJ2-2; 8 bases agree with TRBD1. Germline assignment: CDR1 SGHTA and CDR2 FQGNSA. CDR3 length equals 12 residues.